This entry lists 8 T cell receptor beta chains sequenced from one sample in a study of beta chain features in type 1 diabetes. TCRB transcripts that were expressed got sequenced, as all of the isolated RNA had been reverse transcribed. Repertoires were generated with immunoSEQ multiplex PCR, while TCRdb's copy carries only in-frame clones and drops some. Of around 200,000 clones listed, about 13% are singletons. The sequenced sample was central memory CD4+ T cells from blood. The receptors come from a woman under 30 in good health.

CDR3 sequence: CAICGGRSTDTQYF. CDR3 nucleotide sequence: TGTGCCATCTGTGGCGGGAGGTCGACAGATACGCAGTATTTT. The V and J genes are TRBV10-3 and TRBJ2-3; TRBD2 matches at 8 bases. The CDR3 extends over 14 amino acids. Germline V gene lookup returns CDR1 ENHRY and CDR2 SYGVKD. V was pared by 8 bases and J by 3 bases, with 7 bases of the junction left unmatched.

This clone was counted only a few times. One end of the junction is discordant with germline, which a read error may explain. V is TRBV7-7 and J is TRBJ2-7, with D possibly matching TRBD2 (5 bases). This CDR3 region has 13 residues. Germline V gene sequence: CDR1 SSHAT, CDR2 FNYEAQ (reference sequence). The CDR3 sequence is CASSLRLSYEQYF. In nucleotides, the CDR3 is TGTGCTAGCAGCCTACGACTATCCTACGAGCAGTACTTC.

This clone was counted only a few times. The chain employs TRBV4-2 and TRBJ2-3; TRBD2 aligns across 8 bases. The CDR3 consists of 15 residues. V shed 4 bases and J 0 bases; nucleotides not matched to a gene: 3. Germline V gene data show CDR1 as LGHNA and CDR2 as YNFKEQ. In DNA form, the CDR3 reads TGTGCCAGCAGCCTCACTAGCGGAAGCACAGATACGCAGTATTTT. It translates to CASSLTSGSTDTQYF.

The gene calls are TRBV11-2 and TRBJ2-3; 10 bases agree with TRBD1. With 4 bases clipped from V and 4 bases from J, the junction kept 5 bases outside the gene matches. From germline, CDR1 is SGHAT and CDR2 FQNNGV. This CDR3 region has 15 residues. The chain's CDR3 is CASSWTGGSADTQYF. The CDR3 region has the DNA TGTGCCAGCAGCTGGACAGGGGGGAGCGCAGATACGCAGTATTTT.

This clone was detected a few times. This chain links TRBV28 with TRBJ1-5; weak D call: TRBD1 (5 bases). The CDR3 consists of 14 residues. V was trimmed by 7 bases and J by 5 bases, leaving 15 bases between them. In germline, CDR1 is MDHEN, CDR2 SYDVKM. DNA of the CDR3: TGTGCCAGCAACTCGGGACTGCGACATCAGCCCCAGCATTTT. The encoded protein is CASNSGLRHQPQHF.

This clone was counted between two and nine times. V is TRBV4-3 and J is TRBJ2-5; the D gene is possibly TRBD1 (6 bases). The CDR3 totals 17 residues. V lost 3 bases to trimming and J lost 1 base, with 18 bases between them. The germline CDR1 and CDR2 sequences are LGHNA and YSLEER. The CDR3 nucleotides are TGCGCCAGCAGCCACCGCTGGTCAGGGGCGACCCAAGAGACCCAGTACTTC. Amino acids: CASSHRWSGATQETQYF.

This clone was seen many times. The genes are TRBV28 and TRBJ2-5; TRBD2 matches 11 bases. The J segment lost 5 bases and the V segment lost 8 bases, leaving 7 bases of the junction unmatched. Per the germline V gene, CDR1 is MDHEN and CDR2 is SYDVKM. CDR3 length: 14 residues. CDR3 sequence reads: CASETSGNWETQYF. CDR3 coding DNA: TGTGCCAGCGAGACTAGCGGGAACTGGGAGACCCAGTACTTC.

This clone was counted only a few times. The chain joins TRBV7-2 to TRBJ1-4, with 9 bases lining up with TRBD1. Per the germline V gene, CDR1 is SGHTA and CDR2 is FQGNSA. The CDR3 is 14 residues long. V trimming: 5 bases; J trimming: 8 bases; junction bases outside the gene matches: 6. DNA of the CDR3: TGTGCCAGCAGCCCCGGACAGGGGCGAGAAAAACTGTTTTTT. It codes for CASSPGQGREKLFF.